The rows below give T cell receptor beta chains drawn from one sample of a study of metastatic and nonmetastatic thyroid tumors. TCRdb re-called the PCR reads with MiXCR. Among more than 14,000 clones listed, roughly 25% were seen once. The sequencing input was tumor tissue. Source of these receptors: a female donor with papillary thyroid cancer or a benign thyroid nodule (not recorded which). Some clones in this sample may be carry-over from other donors' samples. The CDR3 runs from the conserved cysteine through the conserved F or W. The order of the fields is V gene, clone size, CDR3 protein. Clone size is not always given. Where it is, it says once, few, many or a class for expanded clones.

TRBV9	many	CASSAAGTGGEKLFF
TRBV28	many	CASGGLDITNEQFF
TRBV28	medium-sized	CATAPGPAYEQYF
TRBV7-3	NA	CASSPFPSVFTDTQYF
TRBV20-1	many	CSIRVVAEAFF
TRBV5-1	many	CASSSIAGGYNEQFF
TRBV20-1	many	CSATSGSGKEEQYF
TRBV6-1	few	CASSVGGGSYNEQFF
TRBV2	NA	CASRDRGLAGVLNTGELFF
TRBV20-1	NA	CSARAEGTGGELFF
TRBV4-2	medium-sized	CASSQDGAGQREADTQYF
TRBV7-9	many	CASSFGSTYGYTF
TRBV30	medium-sized	CAWSVGGLNSPLHF
TRBV28	NA	CARGAIRQYEQYF
TRBV12-3/TRBV12-4	medium-sized	CASSLTRASEQYF
TRBV28	NA	CAIRPGLAFYDQYF
TRBV7-2	many	CASTPGETQYF
TRBV18	medium-sized	CASSRGTEQFF
TRBV7-2	many	CASSLVTDRTYGYTF
TRBV4-3	NA	CASSGSGEDEQFF
TRBV6-1	NA	CASSRRDLLNEQYF
TRBV2	medium-sized	CASSDWGTGGGYTF